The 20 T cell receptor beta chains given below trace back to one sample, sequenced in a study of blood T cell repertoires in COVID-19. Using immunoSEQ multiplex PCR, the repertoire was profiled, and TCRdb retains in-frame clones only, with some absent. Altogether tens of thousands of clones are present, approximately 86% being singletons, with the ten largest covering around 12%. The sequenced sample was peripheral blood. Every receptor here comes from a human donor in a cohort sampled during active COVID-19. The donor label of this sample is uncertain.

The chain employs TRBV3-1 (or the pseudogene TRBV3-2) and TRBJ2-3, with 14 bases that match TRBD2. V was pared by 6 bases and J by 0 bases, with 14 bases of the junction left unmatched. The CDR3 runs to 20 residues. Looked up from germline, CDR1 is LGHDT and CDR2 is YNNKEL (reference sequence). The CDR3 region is CASRSTPGLAGEYSTDTQYF. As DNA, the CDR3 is TGTGCCAGCAGATCGACTCCGGGACTAGCGGGAGAATATAGCACAGATACGCAGTATTTT.

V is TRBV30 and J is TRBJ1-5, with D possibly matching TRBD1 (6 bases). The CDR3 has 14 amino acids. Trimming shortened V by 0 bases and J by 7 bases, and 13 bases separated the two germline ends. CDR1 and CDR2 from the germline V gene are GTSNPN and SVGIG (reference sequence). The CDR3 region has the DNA TGTGCCTGGAGTGTAGGACCCAGGGGACAGCCCCAGCATTTT. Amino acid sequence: CAWSVGPRGQPQHF. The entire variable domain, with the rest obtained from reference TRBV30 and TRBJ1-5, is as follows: SQTIHQWPATLVQPVGSPLSLECTVEGTSNPNLYWYRQAAGRGLQLLFYSVGIGQISSEVPQNLSASRPQDRQFILSSKKLLLSDSGFYLCAWSVGPRGQPQHFGDGTRLSIL.

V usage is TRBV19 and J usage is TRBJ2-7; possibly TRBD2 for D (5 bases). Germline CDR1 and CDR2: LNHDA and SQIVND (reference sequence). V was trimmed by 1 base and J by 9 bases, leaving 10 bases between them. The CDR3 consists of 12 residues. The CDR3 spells CASSIGRELQYF. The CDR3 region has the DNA TGTGCCAGTAGTATAGGCCGGGAATTGCAGTACTTC.

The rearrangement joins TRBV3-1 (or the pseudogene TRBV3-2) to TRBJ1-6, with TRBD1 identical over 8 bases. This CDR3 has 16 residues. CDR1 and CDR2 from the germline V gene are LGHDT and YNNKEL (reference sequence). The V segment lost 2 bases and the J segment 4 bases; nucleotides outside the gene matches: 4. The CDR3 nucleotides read TGTGCCAGCAGCCAACAACAGGGGGTTTATAATTCACCCCTCCACTTT. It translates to CASSQQQGVYNSPLHF.

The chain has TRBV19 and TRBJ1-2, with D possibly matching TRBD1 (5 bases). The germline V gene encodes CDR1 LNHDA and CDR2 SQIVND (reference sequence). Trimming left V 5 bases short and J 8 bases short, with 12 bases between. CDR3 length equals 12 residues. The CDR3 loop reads CASSSRASGYTF. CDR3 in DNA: TGTGCCAGTAGTTCCAGGGCGAGCGGCTACACCTTC.

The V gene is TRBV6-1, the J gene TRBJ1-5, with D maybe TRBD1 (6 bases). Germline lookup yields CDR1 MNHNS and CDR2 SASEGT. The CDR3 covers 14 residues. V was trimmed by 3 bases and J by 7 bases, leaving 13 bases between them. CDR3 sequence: CASSEGGAEQPQHF. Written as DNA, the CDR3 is TGTGCCAGCAGTGAGGGGGGGGCAGAGCAGCCCCAGCATTTT.

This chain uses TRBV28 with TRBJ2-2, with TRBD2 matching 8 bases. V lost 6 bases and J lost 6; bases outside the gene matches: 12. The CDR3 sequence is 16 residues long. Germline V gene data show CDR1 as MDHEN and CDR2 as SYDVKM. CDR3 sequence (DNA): TGTGCCAGCAGCCCCCATCCGGGGGGGAAGCCCGGGGAGCTGTTTTTT. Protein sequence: CASSPHPGGKPGELFF.

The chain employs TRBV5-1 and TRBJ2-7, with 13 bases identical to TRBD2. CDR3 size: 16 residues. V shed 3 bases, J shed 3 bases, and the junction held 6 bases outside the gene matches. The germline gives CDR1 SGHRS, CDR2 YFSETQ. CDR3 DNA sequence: TGCGCCAGCAGCTCAGGACTAGCGGGAGTCGACTACGAGCAGTACTTC. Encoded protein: CASSSGLAGVDYEQYF.

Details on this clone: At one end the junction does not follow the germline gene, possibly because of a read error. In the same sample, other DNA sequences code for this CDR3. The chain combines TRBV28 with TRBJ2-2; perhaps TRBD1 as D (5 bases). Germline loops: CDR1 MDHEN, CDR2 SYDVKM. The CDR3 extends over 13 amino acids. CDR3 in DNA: TGTGCCAGCAGTTTACAGGACACCGGAGAGCTGTTTTTT. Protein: CASSLQDTGELFF. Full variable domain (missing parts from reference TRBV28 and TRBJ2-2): DVKVTQSSRYLVKRTGEKVFLECVQDMDHENMFWYRQDPGLGLRLIYFSYDVKMKEKGDIPEGYSVSREKKERFSLILESASTNQTSMYLCASSLQDTGELFFGEGSRLTVL.

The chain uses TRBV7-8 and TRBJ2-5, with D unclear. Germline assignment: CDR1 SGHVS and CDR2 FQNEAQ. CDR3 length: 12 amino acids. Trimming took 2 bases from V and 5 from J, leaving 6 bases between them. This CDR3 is CASSLFRETQYF. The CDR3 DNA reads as TGTGCCAGCAGCTTATTCAGGGAGACCCAGTACTTC. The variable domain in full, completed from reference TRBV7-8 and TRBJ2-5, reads GAGVSQSPRYKVAKRGQDVALRCDPISGHVSLFWYQQALGQGPEFLTYFQNEAQLDKSGLPSDRFFAERPEGSVSTLKIQRTQQEDSAVYLCASSLFRETQYFGPGTRLLVL.

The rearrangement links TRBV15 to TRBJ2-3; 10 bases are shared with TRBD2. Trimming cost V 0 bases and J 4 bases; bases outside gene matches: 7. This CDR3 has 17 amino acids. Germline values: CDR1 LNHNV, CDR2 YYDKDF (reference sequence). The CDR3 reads CATSRDMASGSPDTQYF. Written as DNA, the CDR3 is TGTGCCACCAGCAGAGATATGGCTAGCGGGAGTCCAGATACGCAGTATTTT.

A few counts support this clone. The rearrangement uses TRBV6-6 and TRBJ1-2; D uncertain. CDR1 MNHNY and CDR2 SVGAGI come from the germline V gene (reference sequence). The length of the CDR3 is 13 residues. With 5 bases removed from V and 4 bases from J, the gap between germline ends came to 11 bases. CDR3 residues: CASSKPGPYGYTF. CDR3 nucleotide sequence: TGTGCCAGCAGTAAACCAGGTCCCTATGGCTACACCTTC.

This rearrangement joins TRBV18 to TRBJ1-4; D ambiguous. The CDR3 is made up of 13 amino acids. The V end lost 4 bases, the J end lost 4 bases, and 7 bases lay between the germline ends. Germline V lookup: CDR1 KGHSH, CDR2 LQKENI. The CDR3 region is CASSQRINEKLFF. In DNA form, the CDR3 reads TGTGCCAGCTCACAGCGGATTAATGAAAAACTGTTTTTT.

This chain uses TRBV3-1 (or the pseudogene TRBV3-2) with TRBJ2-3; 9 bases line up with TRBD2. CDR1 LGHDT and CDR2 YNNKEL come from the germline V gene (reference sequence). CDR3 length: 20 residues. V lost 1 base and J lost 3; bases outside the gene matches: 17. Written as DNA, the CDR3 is TGTGCCAGCAGCCAAGTCGTACGGACTAGCGATCCCCAGGGTACAGATACGCAGTATTTT. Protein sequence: CASSQVVRTSDPQGTDTQYF.

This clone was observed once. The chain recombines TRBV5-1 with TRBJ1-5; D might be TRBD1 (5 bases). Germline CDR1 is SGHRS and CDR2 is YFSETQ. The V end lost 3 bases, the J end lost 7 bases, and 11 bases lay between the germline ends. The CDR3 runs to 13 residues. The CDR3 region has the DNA TGCGCCAGCAGCTACGACAGCGGGCAGCCCCAGCATTTT. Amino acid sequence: CASSYDSGQPQHF.

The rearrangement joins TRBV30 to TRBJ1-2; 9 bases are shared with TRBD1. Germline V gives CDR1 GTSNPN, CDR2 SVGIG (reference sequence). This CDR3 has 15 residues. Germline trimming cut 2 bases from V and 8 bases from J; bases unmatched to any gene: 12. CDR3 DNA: TGTGCCTGGAGTCCCCCTGGGACAGGGATGAAAGGCTACACCTTC. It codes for CAWSPPGTGMKGYTF.

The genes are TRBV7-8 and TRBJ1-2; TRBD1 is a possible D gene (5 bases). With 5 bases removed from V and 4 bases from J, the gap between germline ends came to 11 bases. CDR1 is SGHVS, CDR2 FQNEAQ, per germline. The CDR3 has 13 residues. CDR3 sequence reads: CASSPRQIYGYTF. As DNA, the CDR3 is TGTGCCAGCAGCCCCCGACAGATCTATGGCTACACCTTC.

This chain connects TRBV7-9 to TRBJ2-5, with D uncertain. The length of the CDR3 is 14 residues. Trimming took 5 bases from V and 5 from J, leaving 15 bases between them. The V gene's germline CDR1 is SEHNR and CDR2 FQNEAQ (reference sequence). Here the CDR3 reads CASSPPSRAETQYF. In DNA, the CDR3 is TGTGCCAGCAGCCCTCCGTCTCGCGCCGAGACCCAGTACTTC.

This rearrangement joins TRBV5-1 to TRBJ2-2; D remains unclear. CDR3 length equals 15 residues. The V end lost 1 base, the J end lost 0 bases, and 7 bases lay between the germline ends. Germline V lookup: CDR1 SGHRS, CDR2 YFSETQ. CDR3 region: CASSLRESNTGELFF. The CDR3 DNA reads TGCGCCAGCAGCTTGCGCGAGTCGAACACCGGGGAGCTGTTTTTT.

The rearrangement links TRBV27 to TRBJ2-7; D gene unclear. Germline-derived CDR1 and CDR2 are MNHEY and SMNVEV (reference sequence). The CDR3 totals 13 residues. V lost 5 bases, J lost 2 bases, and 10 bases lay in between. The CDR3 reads CASSANGPYEQYF. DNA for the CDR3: TGTGCCAGCAGTGCCAATGGCCCCTACGAGCAGTACTTC.